The next 3 T cell receptor beta chains were all read from a single sample in a study of blood T cell repertoires in COVID-19 (dated by TCRdb to 2020 to 2021). Libraries were built with the immunoSEQ multiplex PCR assay. Entries here come from immuneACCESS through TCRdb and include only in-frame sequences with V and J called. Some clones fail to appear in such tables; in the studies checked, an unresolved V gene covers under half of the shortfall, and the cause of the remainder is unknown. The sample table contains some 350,000 clones; only one count was recorded for 85% to 90% of them. Clones ranked in the top ten supply 0.9% to 1.1% of the sample. The sequencing input was PBMCs or T cells enriched from blood (not recorded which). The receptors here all came from a man younger than 30 who had recovered from COVID-19.

The chain recombines TRBV27 with TRBJ2-1; TRBD2 agrees at 7 bases. V lost 5 bases, J lost 7 bases, and 11 bases stayed unmatched. CDR3 length equals 15 residues. CDR1 is MNHEY, CDR2 SMNVEV, per germline (reference sequence). The CDR3 DNA reads TGTGCCAGCAGTGTAGCGGGCTCTGTGTGGAATGAGCAGTTCTTC. Its translation: CASSVAGSVWNEQFF.

The chain is built from TRBV2 and TRBJ2-7; 9 bases align to TRBD1. Germline CDR1 and CDR2: SNHLY and FYNNEI. The CDR3 contains 13 residues. The V segment lost 10 bases and the J segment 5 bases; nucleotides outside the gene matches: 9. The CDR3 DNA sequence: TGTGCCACCCGGGGACAGGGTAGCAACGAGCAGTACTTC. Residues: CATRGQGSNEQYF.

This clone showed up just once. The chain uses TRBV12-3 or TRBV12-4 and TRBJ2-3, with D uncertain. Between the trimmed V and J ends, which lost 6 bases and 7 bases, there was a span of 11 bases. The length of the CDR3 is 12 residues. In DNA form, the CDR3 reads TGTGCCAGCAGGGCTGAATCGAATACGCAGTATTTT. This gives the protein CASRAESNTQYF.